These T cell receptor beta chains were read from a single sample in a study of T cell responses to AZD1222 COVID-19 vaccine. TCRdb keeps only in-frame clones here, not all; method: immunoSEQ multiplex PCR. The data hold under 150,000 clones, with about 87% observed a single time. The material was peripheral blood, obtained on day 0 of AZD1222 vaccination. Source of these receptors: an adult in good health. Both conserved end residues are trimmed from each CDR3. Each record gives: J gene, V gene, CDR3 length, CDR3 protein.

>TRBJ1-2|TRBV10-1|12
ASTCVPGTYGYT
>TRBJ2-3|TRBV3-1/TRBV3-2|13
ASSRRGGRTDTQY
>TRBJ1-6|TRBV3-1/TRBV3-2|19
ASSQEMKIRQGRRDNSPLH
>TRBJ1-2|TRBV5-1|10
ASSVDRDGYT
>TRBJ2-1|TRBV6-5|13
ASSPLAGGHNEQF
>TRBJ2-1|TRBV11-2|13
ASSRRGSTYNEQF
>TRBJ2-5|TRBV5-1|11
ASSLGPEGTQY
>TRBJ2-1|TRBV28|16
ASSSPGGAGVSYNEQF
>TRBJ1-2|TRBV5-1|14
ASSSTRQGAFYGYT
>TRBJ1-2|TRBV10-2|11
ASLTGEDYGYT
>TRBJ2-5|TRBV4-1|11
ASSQMRQETQY
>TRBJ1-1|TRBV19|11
ASNPTRAPEAF
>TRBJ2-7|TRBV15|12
ATSRDRARYEQY
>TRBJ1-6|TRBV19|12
ASDDGGYNSPLH
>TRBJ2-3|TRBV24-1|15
ATSDLASTGNTDTQY
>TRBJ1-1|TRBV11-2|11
ASRSAGYTEAF
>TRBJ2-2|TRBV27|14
ASSGLAGSDTGELF
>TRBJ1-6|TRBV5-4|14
ASSLPSRANNSPLH
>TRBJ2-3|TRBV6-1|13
ASSPGTHITDTQY
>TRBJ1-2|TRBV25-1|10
ASSDGRYGYT
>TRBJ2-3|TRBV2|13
ASSSRTGGTDTQY
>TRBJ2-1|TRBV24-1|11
ATNQGLYNEQF
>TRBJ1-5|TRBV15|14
ATRPDRGLSNQPQH
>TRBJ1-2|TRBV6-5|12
ASSYSDAVGGYT
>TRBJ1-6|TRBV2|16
ANLVDNRGSSYNSPLH
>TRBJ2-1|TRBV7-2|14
ASSLVGLVAYNEQF
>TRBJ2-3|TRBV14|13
ASSQGWRIGDTQY
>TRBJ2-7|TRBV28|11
ASSLGRGYEQY
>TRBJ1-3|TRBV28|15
ASKAGTVIHSGNTIY